This T cell receptor beta chain was sequenced for a study of cytomegalovirus exposure and HLA in healthy donors. For the study at large: The study's early data release held some 85 million unique TCRs from HLA-typed donors.

A multiplex PCR was run with 60 Vbeta primers and 13 Jbeta primers. The protocol was immunoSEQ multiplex PCR, while the TCRdb copy is restricted to in-frame clones and leaves out a portion. The repertoire includes about 190,000 clones, about 90% of them detected once, and 1.3% sits in the top ten. CDR1 and CDR2 (germline): SEHNR, FQNEAQ (reference sequence). Trimming took off 3 bases at V and 1 base at J, with 16 bases between the two ends. The CDR3 runs to 16 residues. This TCR was sampled from a man younger than 45 in good health and CMV-seronegative. Source material: PBMCs. The rearrangement uses TRBV7-9 and TRBJ2-7, with D maybe TRBD1 (5 bases). The CDR3 DNA sequence: TGTGCCAGCAGCTTTGGGGCAGGGCCCTTTTCCTACGAGCAGTACTTC. Translation gives CASSFGAGPFSYEQYF.